The 18 T cell receptor beta chains listed next were all sequenced from one sample in a study of human T cells and chemical hapten exposure. TCRdb analysed the RACE reads with MiXCR anew, one entry per CDR3 protein. Of about 89,000 distinct CDR3 sequences listed, 10% to 11% are singletons. The time point was: pre-sensitization, week 0. The treatment here: therapeutic diphenylcyclopropenone sensitization with weekly scalp DPC. Sequences were derived from whole blood, sampled in connection with sensitization to the hapten diphenylcyclopropenone (DPC). These receptors were collected from a woman aged 55-69 years with alopecia areata. Some clones in this sample may be carry-over from other donors' samples.

The table lists this clonotype with many counts. The chain joins TRBV9 to TRBJ1-2; no clear D. The CDR3 is made up of 11 amino acids. Trimming left V 3 bases short and J 2 bases short, with 2 bases between. Germline loops: CDR1 SGDLS, CDR2 YYNGEE. For the CDR3, the DNA is TGTGCCAGCAGCGCCAACTATGGCTACACCTTC. Protein product: CASSANYGYTF.

This clonotype was picked up a small number of times. This rearrangement joins TRBV29-1 to TRBJ2-3; 10 positions match TRBD1. The CDR3 sequence is 14 residues long. CDR1 SQVTM and CDR2 ANQGSEA come from the germline V gene. The V gene end was trimmed by 6 bases and the J gene end by 2 bases; junction bases not matched to a gene: 5. DNA for the CDR3: TGCAGCGTGGAGACAGGGGGCGTCACAGATACGCAGTATTTT. This sequence encodes CSVETGGVTDTQYF.

This clonotype occurred many times. The V call is TRBV12-3 or TRBV12-4, the J call TRBJ1-1; D is unresolved. The CDR3 covers 15 residues. V was shortened by 5 bases and J by 1 base, with 14 bases between the two germline ends. CDR3 in DNA: TGTGCCAGCAGTCCCAGGACCCGGGGGAACACTGAAGCTTTCTTT. Amino acid sequence: CASSPRTRGNTEAFF.

This clonotype came up many times. This chain uses TRBV3-1 with TRBJ1-5; D not certain. The V gene's germline CDR1 is LGHDT and CDR2 YNNKEL (reference sequence). The CDR3 extends over 13 amino acids. Trimming shortened V by 0 bases and J by 7 bases, and 7 bases separated the two germline ends. CDR3 sequence (DNA): TGTGCCAGCAGCCAAGAGTATAGGCAGCCCCAGCATTTT. Amino acid sequence: CASSQEYRQPQHF. The entire variable domain, with the rest obtained from reference TRBV3-1 and TRBJ1-5, is as follows: DTAVSQTPKYLVTQMGNDKSIKCEQNLGHDTMYWYKQDSKKFLKIMFSYNNKELIINETVPNRFSPKSPDKAHLNLHINSLELGDSAVYFCASSQEYRQPQHFGDGTRLSIL.

This clonotype was seen a few times. V is TRBV18 and J is TRBJ2-3; possible D gene TRBD1, 7 bases. CDR1 and CDR2 (germline): KGHSH, LQKENI. With 2 bases removed from V and 0 bases from J, the gap between germline ends came to 12 bases. CDR3 length: 16 residues. This CDR3 reads CASSPLTGTSTDTQYF. The CDR3 DNA reads as TGTGCCAGCTCACCATTGACAGGGACTAGCACAGATACGCAGTATTTT.

In this sample, this clonotype turned up a few times. The genes are TRBV12-3 or TRBV12-4 and TRBJ2-3; 12 positions agree with TRBD2. The CDR3 is 16 residues long. V trimming: 4 bases; J trimming: 3 bases; junction bases outside the gene matches: 5. CDR3 loop: CASSSPSGGATDTQYF. The CDR3 bases are TGTGCCAGCAGTTCCCCTAGCGGGGGGGCTACAGATACGCAGTATTTT.

In its sample, this clonotype was seen many times. The chain has TRBV15 and TRBJ1-5; 7 bases are a match to TRBD1. The CDR3 is 15 residues long. Germline CDR1 LNHNV, CDR2 YYDKDF (reference sequence). With 4 bases clipped from V and 6 bases from J, the junction kept 9 bases outside the gene matches. This CDR3 reads CATSIASGGGQPQHF. In DNA, the CDR3 is TGTGCCACCAGCATAGCATCAGGGGGAGGTCAGCCCCAGCATTTT.

This clonotype was counted many times. The chain is built from TRBV10-3 and TRBJ1-2; tentatively, D is TRBD1 (6 bases). This CDR3 is built from 13 residues. The V and J ends lost 0 bases and 8 bases respectively, with 10 bases between them. Germline lookup yields CDR1 ENHRY and CDR2 SYGVKD. The CDR3 loop is CAISESTGQGYTF. CDR3 DNA: TGTGCCATCAGTGAGTCAACAGGGCAGGGCTACACCTTC.

V gene TRBV6-6 combines with J gene TRBJ1-5; tentative D call: TRBD1 (5 bases). With 2 bases removed from V and 8 bases from J, the gap between germline ends came to 16 bases. This CDR3 comprises 15 residues. Germline CDR1 is MNHNY and CDR2 is SVGAGI (reference sequence). This CDR3 reads CASSYIGQGREPQHF. The CDR3 DNA follows: TGTGCCAGCAGTTACATAGGTCAGGGTAGGGAGCCCCAGCATTTT.

The chain employs TRBV20-1 and TRBJ1-5; unclear D gene. CDR1 and CDR2 (germline): DFQATT, SNEGSKA (reference sequence). The V and J ends lost 6 bases and 7 bases respectively, with 16 bases between them. The CDR3 is 13 amino acids. The DNA of the CDR3 is TGCAGTGCCAGGAGTGGAGTTGTCCAGCCCCAGCATTTT. This translates into CSARSGVVQPQHF.

The chain couples TRBV11-2 to TRBJ1-4; 7 positions match TRBD1. Trimming cost V 0 bases and J 7 bases; bases outside gene matches: 8. The CDR3 has 16 amino acids. Germline CDR1 and CDR2: SGHAT and FQNNGV. The CDR3 here is CASSLDNWDSSEKLFF. The CDR3 DNA is TGTGCCAGCAGCTTAGACAACTGGGACAGCAGTGAAAAACTGTTTTTT.

Ten or more counts support this clonotype. The J gene is TRBJ2-7, the V gene TRBV12-3 or TRBV12-4, with a weak D call TRBD1 (5 bases). The V end was cut by 1 base, the J end by 2 bases, with 12 bases between. The CDR3 consists of 15 residues. The CDR3 here is CASSLGSAGTYEQYF. As DNA, the CDR3 is TGTGCCAGCAGTTTAGGGTCGGCAGGGACCTACGAGCAGTACTTC.

The chain recombines TRBV7-2 with TRBJ1-5; TRBD1 might be the D (5 bases). Trimming cost V 1 base and J 0 bases, with 7 bases left between them. This CDR3 is built from 15 residues. Germline V gene sequence: CDR1 SGHTA, CDR2 FQGNSA. The chain's CDR3 is CASSLEGNSNQPQHF. The CDR3 bases are TGTGCCAGCAGCTTAGAGGGGAATAGCAATCAGCCCCAGCATTTT.

At least ten counts were recorded for this clonotype. The rearrangement uses TRBV18 and TRBJ2-1; 12 bases fit TRBD2. Per germline, CDR1 KGHSH and CDR2 LQKENI. The CDR3 covers 17 residues. After removal of 3 bases from V and 4 bases from J, the junction contained 7 bases not matched to a gene. The CDR3 nucleotides are TGTGCCAGCTCACCTTTGGCTAGCGGGGGGGAATACAATGAGCAGTTCTTC. Translating it yields CASSPLASGGEYNEQFF.

This clonotype was counted between two and nine times. The chain employs TRBV29-1 and TRBJ1-1; possibly TRBD1 for D (6 bases). CDR1 and CDR2 from the germline V gene are SQVTM and ANQGSEA. The CDR3 runs 14 residues. The germline V and J ends were trimmed by 7 bases and 10 bases, with 25 bases remaining between them. CDR3 sequence reads: CSARPQGIGSLAFF. DNA of the CDR3: TGCAGCGCTCGTCCACAGGGTATTGGGTCCCTAGCTTTCTTT. Drawing the rest from reference TRBV29-1 and TRBJ1-1, the complete variable domain is SAVISQKPSRDICQRGTSLTIQCQVDSQVTMMFWYRQQPGQSLTLIATANQGSEATYESGFVIDKFPISRPNLTFSTLTVSNMSPEDSSIYLCSARPQGIGSLAFFGQGTRLTVV.

The sample holds many counts of this clonotype. This rearrangement joins TRBV29-1 to TRBJ2-5, with TRBD2 identical over 8 bases. Germline CDR1 reads SQVTM; CDR2 reads ANQGSEA. The length of the CDR3 is 12 residues. V trimming: 7 bases; J trimming: 10 bases; junction bases outside the gene matches: 11. CDR3 bases: TGCAGCGCACCCGGACTAGCCGGGAGCCAGTACTTC. Translating gives CSAPGLAGSQYF. Full variable domain (missing parts from reference TRBV29-1 and TRBJ2-5): SAVISQKPSRDICQRGTSLTIQCQVDSQVTMMFWYRQQPGQSLTLIATANQGSEATYESGFVIDKFPISRPNLTFSTLTVSNMSPEDSSIYLCSAPGLAGSQYFGPGTRLLVL.

This clonotype was detected ten times or more. The germline gene is not matched at one end of the junction; a read error may be the cause. The chain links TRBV20-1 to TRBJ1-1; D is ambiguous. The CDR3 covers 11 residues. Germline V CDR1 and CDR2: DFQATT, SNEGSKA (reference sequence). CDR3 coding DNA: TGCAGTGCAGCAGTGAACACTGAAGTTTTCTTT. Protein: CSAAVNTEVFF.

This clonotype was seen repeatedly, ten times or more. V gene TRBV7-9 combines with J gene TRBJ2-5; 8 nucleotides match TRBD2. CDR3 length: 14 amino acids. Germline trimming cut 5 bases from V and 4 bases from J; bases unmatched to any gene: 6. Germline values: CDR1 SEHNR, CDR2 FQNEAQ (reference sequence). CDR3 amino acids: CASSPRGGGETQYF. CDR3 bases: TGTGCCAGCAGCCCCCGGGGGGGTGGAGAGACCCAGTACTTC.